The source of this TCR beta chain is a study of blood T cell repertoires in COVID-19. The overall study: Material from acute and convalescent COVID-19 was sourced from the United States, Italy and Spain. PBMCs, B-cell-depleted T cells, or T cells were the source of the cDNA or gDNA that made up the material.

The CDR3 runs to 15 residues. V lost 6 bases and J lost 2; bases outside the gene matches: 8. Per germline, CDR1 LNHNV and CDR2 YYDKDF (reference sequence). Authors' data handling: Researchers report that nucleated cell counts were estimated from reference gene primer amplification. Libraries were prepared by immunoSEQ multiplex PCR; TCRdb keeps only in-frame clonotypes and omits some of them. V, J and clone size derive from that table, while D and trimming were established from the DNA sequence. The sample consists of under 200,000 clones, approximately 90% of them appearing once. The specimen was peripheral blood. The rearrangement uses TRBV15 and TRBJ2-7, with 9 bases aligning to TRBD1. This TCR was sampled from a man in his forties or fifties with active or convalescent COVID-19. CDR3 sequence (DNA): TGTGCCACCAGGGCGACGGGACAGGGACCCTACGAGCAGTACTTC. It codes for CATRATGQGPYEQYF.